A selection of T cell receptor beta chains follows, all from one sample in a study of blood T cells in healthy people across ages. TCRdb reprocessed the 5' RACE reads with MiXCR, giving one entry per CDR3 protein. The data hold about 650,000 distinct CDR3 sequences, with approximately 30% observed a single time. The specimen was blood. The receptors come from an elderly woman in good health. CDR3s include the opening cysteine and the closing phenylalanine or tryptophan. Fields, in order: V gene, clone size, J gene, D gene, CDR3 protein, CDR3 DNA. The D gene is left open where the match is weak. Clone size is given for some rows only: seen once, a few or many times, or a class if the clone is expanded.

TRBV6-2/TRBV6-3,few,TRBJ1-2,.,CASSYRVTNYGYTF,TGTGCCAGCAGTTACAGGGTTACTAACTATGGCTACACCTTC
TRBV12-3/TRBV12-4,many,TRBJ1-5,.,CASSFATGSGAQPQHF,TGTGCCAGCAGTTTCGCGACGGGGTCCGGGGCCCAGCCCCAGCATTTT
TRBV7-3,.,TRBJ2-2,.,CATREATNTGDLFF,TGTGCCACCAGGGAAGCCACGAACACCGGGGATCTGTTTTTT
TRBV7-9,many,TRBJ1-6,.,CASSPQTVGGSPSSPLHF,TGTGCCAGCAGCCCCCAGACGGTCGGTGGATCGCCGAGTTCACCCCTCCACTTT
TRBV28,few,TRBJ2-2,.,CASSLPTPSGELFF,TGTGCCAGCAGTTTGCCCACTCCCTCGGGGGAGCTGTTTTTT
TRBV27,many,TRBJ1-2,TRBD1,CASSFRRQGWGYTF,TGTGCCAGCAGTTTCCGACGACAGGGATGGGGCTACACCTTC
TRBV27,.,TRBJ1-4,.,CASSPWWGAYGPNEKLFF,TGTGCCAGCAGTCCGTGGTGGGGGGCCTACGGACCTAATGAAAAACTGTTTTTT
TRBV20-1,.,TRBJ2-7,.,CSATSAALSFYEQYF,.
TRBV7-9,many,TRBJ2-1,.,CASALGGFNEQFF,TGTGCCAGCGCCTTAGGGGGGTTCAATGAGCAGTTCTTC
TRBV12-3/TRBV12-4,many,TRBJ2-2,.,CASTTGFVDTGELFF,TGTGCCAGCACTACAGGGTTCGTGGACACCGGGGAGCTGTTTTTT
TRBV15,many,TRBJ2-1,TRBD1,CATSRGSRDRGHEQFF,TGTGCCACCAGCAGAGGTTCCCGGGACAGGGGCCATGAGCAGTTCTTC
TRBV29-1,many,TRBJ2-6,.,CSVDDGRSGANVLTF,TGCAGCGTGGATGATGGGCGTTCTGGGGCCAACGTCCTGACTTTC
TRBV20-1,.,TRBJ1-6,.,CSARAQLGSPLHF,TGCAGTGCTAGAGCGCAGCTGGGTTCACCCCTCCACTTT
TRBV3-1,.,TRBJ1-2,.,CASSQDEGPGTF,TGTGCCAGCAGCCAAGATGAGGGCCCAGGCACCTTC
TRBV29-1,few,TRBJ2-2,TRBD2,CSVAELASTGELFF,TGCAGCGTTGCAGAACTAGCGAGCACCGGGGAGCTGTTTTTT